Below, 27 T cell receptor beta chains from the same sample are listed, as sequenced in a study of T-cell memory formation after mild COVID-19. TCRdb re-called the 5' RACE reads with MiXCR, one entry per CDR3 protein. The table lists about 130,000 distinct CDR3 sequences, 5% to 6.5% of them singletons, with under 2.5% in the top ten. Input material: PBMCs or a T cell subset sorted from them (not recorded which). The source of these receptors is an adult woman who had mild COVID-19 (a few samples of this study predate the infection). Cell type and time point are not known.

This clonotype came up many times. This sequence joins TRBV9 and TRBJ2-3; 10 nucleotides line up with TRBD2. CDR1 and CDR2 (germline): SGDLS, YYNGEE. The J segment lost 3 bases and the V segment lost 5 bases, leaving 6 bases of the junction unmatched. The CDR3 spans 15 residues. The CDR3 nucleotides are TGTGCCAGCAGGCCTAGCGGGAGTTTGACAGATACGCAGTATTTT. It translates to CASRPSGSLTDTQYF.

This clonotype has more than one count but fewer than ten. The chain couples TRBV7-3 to TRBJ2-1; TRBD2 agrees at 11 bases. Losses at the gene ends were 1 base for V and 7 bases for J; bases not matched to a gene: 6. Germline V gives CDR1 SGHTA, CDR2 FQGTGA. The CDR3 length is 16 residues. Here the CDR3 reads CASSLSVAGGQNEQFF. The DNA of the CDR3 is TGTGCCAGCAGCTTAAGTGTAGCGGGAGGGCAAAATGAGCAGTTCTTC.

The V gene is TRBV7-3, the J gene TRBJ2-5, with D possibly matching TRBD1 (7 bases). With 0 bases removed from V and 5 bases from J, the gap between germline ends came to 13 bases. Germline values: CDR1 SGHTA, CDR2 FQGTGA. The CDR3 has 15 amino acids. The CDR3 nucleotides are TGTGCCAGCAGCTTAACCAGGGGGGCTGGGGAGACCCAGTACTTC. Translation gives CASSLTRGAGETQYF.

The chain links TRBV7-2 to TRBJ2-7; 10 positions agree with TRBD2. This CDR3 region has 18 residues. Per germline, CDR1 SGHTA and CDR2 FQGNSA. Germline trimming cut 5 bases from V and 0 bases from J; bases unmatched to any gene: 13. The CDR3 DNA reads TGTGCCAGCAGCCACGGGACTAGCGAGACGTGGATCTCCTACGAGCAGTACTTC. Translating gives CASSHGTSETWISYEQYF.

This clonotype showed up many times. The V gene is TRBV23-1, the J gene TRBJ1-2, with D hard to call. TRBV23-1 is reported as an ORF; its role is uncertain. The CDR3 length is 9 residues. V dropped 6 bases and J dropped 8 bases, with 4 bases sitting between them. CDR3 coding DNA: TGCGCCAGCAGGAGCGGCTACACCTTC. Its translation: CASRSGYTF.

The chain recombines TRBV6-6 with TRBJ2-7; D not certain. The CDR3 sequence is 11 residues long. CDR1 is MNHNY and CDR2 is SVGAGI in the germline V gene (reference sequence). V lost 0 bases and J 5 bases, leaving 2 bases between the germline ends. The CDR3 DNA is TGTGCCAGCAGTTACTCGGACGAGCAGTACTTC. Encoded protein: CASSYSDEQYF.

This clonotype was seen only a few times. V gene TRBV4-1 combines with J gene TRBJ1-1; no reliable D call. This CDR3 spans 14 amino acids. Trimming took 2 bases from V and 7 from J, leaving 14 bases between them. Germline V gene data show CDR1 as MGHRA and CDR2 as YSYEKL. The CDR3 loop reads CASSQQTLTDEAFF. The CDR3 DNA follows: TGCGCCAGCAGCCAACAAACGCTCACTGATGAAGCTTTCTTT.

The CDR3 sequence is CAVPGTGGDWGYTF. The CDR3 DNA reads as TGTGCTGTGCCAGGGACAGGGGGAGATTGGGGCTACACCTTC. The chain has TRBV30 and TRBJ1-2, with 11 bases aligning to TRBD1. CDR3 length: 14 residues. Germline lookup yields CDR1 GTSNPN and CDR2 SVGIG (reference sequence).

The chain joins TRBV27 to TRBJ2-1; D perhaps matches TRBD1 (6 bases). This CDR3 comprises 18 residues. The germline gives CDR1 MNHEY, CDR2 SMNVEV (reference sequence). With 1 base removed from V and 0 bases from J, the gap between germline ends came to 16 bases. CDR3 region: CASSLYRVMISSYNEQFF. The DNA for the CDR3 is TGTGCCAGCAGTTTATACAGGGTAATGATTAGCTCCTACAATGAGCAGTTCTTC.

This clonotype has at least ten counts. This CDR3 is CASSPDGSQPQHF. The CDR3 DNA reads as TGTGCCAGCAGCCCAGACGGGAGTCAGCCCCAGCATTTT. This chain links TRBV7-9 with TRBJ1-5; D is uncertain. The CDR3 covers 13 residues. V was trimmed by 5 bases and J by 6 bases, leaving 11 bases between them. CDR1 is SEHNR, CDR2 FQNEAQ, per germline (reference sequence).

This clonotype has a handful of counts. The chain recombines TRBV3-1 with TRBJ1-6; D is undetermined. The CDR3 covers 14 residues. In germline, CDR1 is LGHDT, CDR2 YNNKEL (reference sequence). V lost 6 bases to trimming and J lost 4 bases, with 10 bases between them. In DNA form, the CDR3 reads TGTGCCAGCAGAAAAGACCAATATAATTCACCCCTCCACTTT. Residues: CASRKDQYNSPLHF. Based on the CDR3 plus reference TRBV3-1 and TRBJ1-6, the full variable domain is DTAVSQTPKYLVTQMGNDKSIKCEQNLGHDTMYWYKQDSKKFLKIMFSYNNKELIINETVPNRFSPKSPDKAHLNLHINSLELGDSAVYFCASRKDQYNSPLHFGNGTRLTVT.

This clonotype was found a few times. This chain links TRBV5-5 with TRBJ2-3; D gene ambiguous. The CDR3 sequence is 14 residues long. Germline V gene sequence: CDR1 SGHKS, CDR2 YYEKEE (reference sequence). The ends were cut back, 0 bases at V and 5 bases at J, with 10 bases in the middle. The DNA of the CDR3 is TGTGCCAGCAGCTTGGGGTACAGAGAAGATACGCAGTATTTT. Translation: CASSLGYREDTQYF.

This clonotype was counted only a few times. This chain links TRBV29-1 with TRBJ1-2; D uncertain. Germline V lookup: CDR1 SQVTM, CDR2 ANQGSEA. V lost 6 bases and J lost 4, with 15 bases in between. The CDR3 runs to 13 residues. The CDR3 DNA sequence: TGCAGCGTCGACGGGCCCGGGATCTATGGCTACACCTTC. It is translated as CSVDGPGIYGYTF.

At least ten counts were recorded for this clonotype. The CDR3 region has the DNA TGTGCCAGCAGAGAGGAGGGCTCCTACAATGAGCAGTTCTTC. It encodes CASREEGSYNEQFF. The V gene is TRBV2, the J gene TRBJ2-1; a possible D gene is TRBD2 (6 bases). CDR1 and CDR2 from the germline V gene are SNHLY and FYNNEI. V was shortened by 6 bases and J by 0 bases, with 9 bases between the two germline ends. There are 14 residues in the CDR3.

This clonotype was seen only a few times. The chain carries TRBV5-6 and TRBJ2-7; D possibly corresponds to TRBD2 (5 bases). Germline CDR1 SGHDT, CDR2 YYEEEE. This CDR3 has 14 residues. Trimming took off 2 bases at V and 4 bases at J, with 13 bases between the two ends. The CDR3 DNA sequence: TGTGCCAGCAGCTTTCGGGGTGTGAGGTACGAGCAGTACTTC. Its translation: CASSFRGVRYEQYF.

The rearrangement links TRBV7-9 to TRBJ2-4, with a weak D call TRBD2 (6 bases). This CDR3 has 15 residues. CDR1 and CDR2 from the germline V gene are SEHNR and FQNEAQ (reference sequence). V was shortened by 2 bases and J by 1 base, with 9 bases between the two germline ends. The CDR3, as DNA: TGTGCCAGCAGCTTAAGTCGGGGGGCCAAAAACATTCAGTACTTC. Its translation is CASSLSRGAKNIQYF.

This clonotype was recorded a few times. The gene calls are TRBV11-2 and TRBJ2-7; D is undetermined. CDR3 size: 13 residues. Germline V gene data show CDR1 as SGHAT and CDR2 as FQNNGV. V lost 1 base to trimming and J lost 7 bases, with 11 bases between them. The CDR3 region is CASSLGPPSEQYF. The CDR3 nucleotides are TGTGCCAGCAGCTTAGGACCGCCCTCGGAGCAGTACTTC.

Of note for this clonotype: A much bigger clone sits one base away, suggesting this may be a read error. The gene calls are TRBV12-3 or TRBV12-4 and TRBJ2-1; a weak D match, TRBD2 (6 bases). Deletions cut 4 bases from V and 3 bases from J, with 13 bases between. The CDR3 has 15 residues. CDR3 sequence (DNA): TGTGCCAGCAGTTGGCTATCGGGACTCTACAATGAGCAGTTCTTC. Encoded protein: CASSWLSGLYNEQFF.

This clonotype was observed at least ten times. The gene calls are TRBV5-1 and TRBJ2-3, with a possible D match to TRBD1 (5 bases). CDR3 length: 15 residues. Germline V CDR1 and CDR2: SGHRS, YFSETQ. V was clipped by 0 bases and J by 0 bases, with 8 bases between them. The CDR3 DNA sequence: TGCGCCAGCAGCTTGGTGCAGGGAAGCACAGATACGCAGTATTTT. Protein: CASSLVQGSTDTQYF.

The chain uses TRBV20-1 and TRBJ1-1; no clear D gene. Germline CDR1 reads DFQATT; CDR2 reads SNEGSKA (reference sequence). CDR3 length equals 14 residues. The V and J ends lost 0 bases and 4 bases respectively, with 12 bases between them. Written as DNA, the CDR3 is TGCAGTGCTAGAGATCAACGGGGTAGCACTGAAGCTTTCTTT. It yields the protein CSARDQRGSTEAFF.

As concerns this clonotype: Germline is not matched at one junction end, which may reflect a read error. V and J are TRBV6-2 or TRBV6-3 and TRBJ2-1, with D tentatively TRBD1 (7 bases). The CDR3 consists of 13 residues. Germline V CDR1 and CDR2: MNHEY, SVGEGT. CDR3 nucleotides: TGTGCCAGCAGTTACTCGATCGGGGGACAGCCCATCTTC. This codes for CASSYSIGGQPIF.

The rearrangement links TRBV20-1 to TRBJ1-1; no clear D gene. V was pared by 5 bases and J by 10 bases, with 26 bases between. This CDR3 is 15 amino acids long. In germline, CDR1 is DFQATT, CDR2 SNEGSKA (reference sequence). The CDR3, as DNA: TGCAGTGCTTGCCCGGGCCGCCTTAGTATCTCTGGAGCTTTCTTT. It specifies CSACPGRLSISGAFF.

The chain links TRBV3-1 to TRBJ2-7; 11 bases map to TRBD1. Germline V gives CDR1 LGHDT, CDR2 YNNKEL (reference sequence). J gave up 7 bases and V 1 base, and 6 bases lay outside the gene matches. This CDR3 is built from 15 residues. Here the CDR3 DNA reads TGTGCCAGCAGCCAAGGTGTGGACAGGGGGCGAGAGCAGTACTTC. It is translated as CASSQGVDRGREQYF.

V is TRBV6-5 and J is TRBJ2-7; 10 bases match TRBD2. The CDR3 spans 16 residues. V was pared by 5 bases and J by 2 bases, with 9 bases of the junction left unmatched. From germline, CDR1 is MNHEY and CDR2 SVGAGI. The CDR3 region has the DNA TGTGCCAGCAGTCGAATTCCTAGCGGGGGTACCTACGAGCAGTACTTC. Translation: CASSRIPSGGTYEQYF.

The chain is built from TRBV12-3 or TRBV12-4 and TRBJ2-3; 8 bases are a match to TRBD2. With V trimmed by 10 bases and J by 3 bases, 3 bases remained unmatched. The CDR3 sequence is 12 residues long. CDR3 loop: CATGGITDTQYF. For the CDR3, the DNA is TGTGCCACGGGGGGGATTACAGATACGCAGTATTTT.

This clonotype was seen repeatedly, ten times or more. This chain connects TRBV7-2 to TRBJ2-7; a weak D match, TRBD2 (6 bases). Between the trimmed V and J ends, which lost 5 bases and 7 bases, there was a span of 12 bases. CDR3 length: 12 amino acids. Germline values: CDR1 SGHTA, CDR2 FQGNSA. In DNA, the CDR3 is TGTGCCAGCAGCCCATCCCGGGGGGAGCAGTACTTC. This gives the protein CASSPSRGEQYF.

The table lists this clonotype with many counts. This chain uses TRBV20-1 with TRBJ2-5; tentative D call: TRBD1 (6 bases). V dropped 3 bases and J dropped 2 bases, with 10 bases sitting between them. In germline, CDR1 is DFQATT, CDR2 SNEGSKA (reference sequence). The CDR3 covers 13 residues. The CDR3 DNA follows: TGCAGTGCTAGTAACAGGGCTCAAGAGACCCAGTACTTC. Translation: CSASNRAQETQYF.